This T cell receptor (beta chain) comes out of a study of blood T cell repertoires in COVID-19. Study as a whole: PBMCs, B-cell-depleted T cells, or T cells provided the cDNA or gDNA that made up the material.

Participants were aged roughly 18 to 100 years from about two dozen US areas. Cohort assignment relied on participant-reported clinical history. Per the germline V gene, CDR1 is LGHNT and CDR2 is FRNRAP. This CDR3 has 13 amino acids. The V end was cut by 5 bases, the J end by 7 bases, with 13 bases between. Clones were sequenced by immunoSEQ multiplex PCR, and TCRdb holds only the in-frame ones, with some missing. The profile shows more than 150,000 clones, 70% to 85% of them singletons. The rearrangement joins TRBV12-5 to TRBJ2-3, with D possibly TRBD2 on 5 matching bases. The sequencing input was PBMCs or T cells enriched from blood (not recorded which). The clonotype comes from a woman in her forties or fifties who had recovered from COVID-19. The CDR3 nucleotides are TGTGCTAGTGGTCCTGAACCCGGGAATACGCAGTATTTT. Amino acid sequence: CASGPEPGNTQYF. Full variable domain (missing parts from reference TRBV12-5 and TRBJ2-3): DARVTQTPRHKVTEMGQEVTMRCQPILGHNTVFWYRQTMMQGLELLAYFRNRAPLDDSGMPKDRFSAEMPDATLATLKIQPSEPRDSAVYFCASGPEPGNTQYFGPGTRLTVL.